This T cell receptor beta chain was retrieved from a study of T-cell reconstitution after alpha-beta-depleted transplantation in children. In its sample, this clonotype was seen many times. No antigen is known for it. It was with unique molecular identifiers that the TCRbeta library was prepared. TCRdb fed the PCR reads into MiXCR, producing one record per CDR3 protein. Of hundreds of thousands of distinct CDR3 sequences listed, roughly 14% were seen once; the top ten hold 0.75% to 0.85%. Findings and caveats of the study: Reportedly, roughly two months post-transplant, alpha-beta T cells arose from several hundred expanded graft clones. By one year post-transplant, T-cell counts and diversity largely arose from T cells that were newly produced.

Germline-derived CDR1 and CDR2 are SQVTM and ANQGSEA. The CDR3 loop spans 11 amino acids. The V end was cut by 4 bases, the J end by 0 bases, with 3 bases between. This rearrangement joins TRBV29-1 to TRBJ1-1; D uncertain. The sequence was obtained from a girl aged 2-10 years with congenital amegakaryocytic thrombocytopenia, due to receive a stem cell transplant. The specimen comprised PBMCs, sampled before TCRalphabeta/CD19-depleted stem cell transplant. CDR3 in amino acids: CSVVMNTEAFF. The CDR3 DNA follows: TGCAGCGTTGTGATGAACACTGAAGCTTTCTTT.